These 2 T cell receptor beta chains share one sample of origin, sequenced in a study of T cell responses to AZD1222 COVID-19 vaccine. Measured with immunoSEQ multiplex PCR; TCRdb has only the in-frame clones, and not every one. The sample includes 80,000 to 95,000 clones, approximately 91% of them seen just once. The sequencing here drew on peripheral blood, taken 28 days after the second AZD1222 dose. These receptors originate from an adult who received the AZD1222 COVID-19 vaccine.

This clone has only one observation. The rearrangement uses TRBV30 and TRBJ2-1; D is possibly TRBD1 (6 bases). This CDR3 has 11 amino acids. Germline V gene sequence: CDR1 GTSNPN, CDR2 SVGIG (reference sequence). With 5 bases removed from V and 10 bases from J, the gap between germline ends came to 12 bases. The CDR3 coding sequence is TGTGCCTGGCACTTTGACAGGGAGCAGTTCTTC. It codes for CAWHFDREQFF. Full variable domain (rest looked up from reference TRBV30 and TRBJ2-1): SQTIHQWPATLVQPVGSPLSLECTVEGTSNPNLYWYRQAAGRGLQLLFYSVGIGQISSEVPQNLSASRPQDRQFILSSKKLLLSDSGFYLCAWHFDREQFFGPGTRLTVL.

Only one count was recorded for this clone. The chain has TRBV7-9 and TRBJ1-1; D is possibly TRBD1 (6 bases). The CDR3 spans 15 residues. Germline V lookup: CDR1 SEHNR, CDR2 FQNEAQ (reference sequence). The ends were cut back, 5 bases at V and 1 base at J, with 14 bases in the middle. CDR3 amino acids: CASSTRQAPNTEAFF. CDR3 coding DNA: TGTGCCAGCAGCACCCGACAGGCGCCGAACACTGAAGCTTTCTTT.